One and the same sample provided the 6 T cell receptor beta chains below, sequenced in a study of metastatic and nonmetastatic thyroid tumors. No treatment of any kind had been given to any patient before thyroid surgery. TCRdb called clones again from the PCR reads with MiXCR. The sample includes 30,000 to 35,000 clones, approximately 19% seen only once; the top ten take less than 25%. Source material: blood. Receptors were obtained from a female donor with papillary thyroid cancer or a benign thyroid nodule (not recorded which). Some clones in this sample may be carry-over from other donors' samples.

The sample holds many counts of this clone. The rearrangement joins TRBV5-1 to TRBJ1-6; TRBD1 matches 7 bases. This CDR3 has 16 residues. J gave up 8 bases and V 5 bases, and 13 bases lay outside the gene matches. CDR1 and CDR2 from the germline V gene are SGHRS and YFSETQ. This CDR3 reads CASSGGLGGRDSPLHF. In nucleotides, the CDR3 is TGCGCCAGCAGTGGGGGTCTAGGGGGCAGAGATTCACCCCTCCACTTT.

This clone was observed at least ten times. V usage is TRBV20-1 and J usage is TRBJ2-3, with a possible D match to TRBD1 (6 bases). V was cut by 1 base and J by 0 bases, with 8 bases left in between. The germline V gene has CDR1 DFQATT and CDR2 SNEGSKA (reference sequence). The CDR3 extends over 14 amino acids. The DNA of the CDR3 is TGCAGTGCTAGAGGACAGGCTAGCACAGATACGCAGTATTTT. This codes for CSARGQASTDTQYF.

The V and J genes are TRBV2 and TRBJ2-3; D may be TRBD1 or TRBD2 (5 bases each). CDR1 and CDR2 (germline): SNHLY, FYNNEI. Trimming shortened V by 4 bases and J by 3 bases, and 14 bases separated the two germline ends. The CDR3 sequence is 15 residues long. CDR3 bases: TGTGCCAGCAGTGGCCTCGGGGACGGTACAGATACGCAGTATTTT. It yields the protein CASSGLGDGTDTQYF.

This clone was found a few times. The rearrangement links TRBV6-1 to TRBJ2-2; 15 bases fit TRBD2. The CDR3 is made up of 17 amino acids. CDR1 MNHNS and CDR2 SASEGT come from the germline V gene. Trimming took 6 bases from V and 1 from J; bases not matched to a gene: 3. CDR3 residues: CASRWTSGGVNTGELFF. The CDR3 bases are TGTGCCAGCAGGTGGACTAGCGGGGGGGTGAACACCGGGGAGCTGTTTTTT.

The sample holds many counts of this clone. The chain employs TRBV5-1 and TRBJ2-1, with 14 bases identical to TRBD2. CDR3 size: 15 residues. V trimming: 4 bases; J trimming: 7 bases; junction bases outside the gene matches: 4. Per germline, CDR1 SGHRS and CDR2 YFSETQ. This CDR3 is CASSVTSGGANEQFF. CDR3 bases: TGCGCCAGCAGCGTGACTAGCGGGGGGGCGAATGAGCAGTTCTTC.

The sample holds many counts of this clone. V gene TRBV27 combines with J gene TRBJ2-7; D ambiguous. Trimming took 5 bases from V and 4 from J, leaving 9 bases between them. CDR3 length: 12 amino acids. CDR1 is MNHEY, CDR2 SMNVEV, per germline (reference sequence). CDR3 nucleotides: TGTGCCAGCAGTGATAAACTGTACGAGCAGTACTTC. This gives the protein CASSDKLYEQYF.